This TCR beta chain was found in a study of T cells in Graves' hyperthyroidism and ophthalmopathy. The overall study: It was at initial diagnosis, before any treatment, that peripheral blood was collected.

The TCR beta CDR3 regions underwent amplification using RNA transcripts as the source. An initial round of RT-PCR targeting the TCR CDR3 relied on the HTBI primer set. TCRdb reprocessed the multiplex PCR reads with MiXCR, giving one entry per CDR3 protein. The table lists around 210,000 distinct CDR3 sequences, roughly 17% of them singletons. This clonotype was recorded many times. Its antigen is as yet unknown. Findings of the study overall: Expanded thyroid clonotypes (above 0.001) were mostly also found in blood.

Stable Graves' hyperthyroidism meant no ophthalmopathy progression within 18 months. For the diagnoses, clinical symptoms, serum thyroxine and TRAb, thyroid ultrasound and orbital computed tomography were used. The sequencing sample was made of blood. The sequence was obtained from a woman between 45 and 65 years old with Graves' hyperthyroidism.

CDR3 amino acids: CASSLRIDYSYEQYF. Here the CDR3 DNA reads TGCGCCAGCAGCTTGAGGATCGACTACTCCTACGAGCAGTACTTC. The genes are TRBV5-1 and TRBJ2-7; the D gene is possibly TRBD2 (5 bases). There are 15 residues in the CDR3. Germline values: CDR1 SGHRS, CDR2 YFSETQ. V lost 1 base, J lost 0 bases, and 11 bases lay in between.